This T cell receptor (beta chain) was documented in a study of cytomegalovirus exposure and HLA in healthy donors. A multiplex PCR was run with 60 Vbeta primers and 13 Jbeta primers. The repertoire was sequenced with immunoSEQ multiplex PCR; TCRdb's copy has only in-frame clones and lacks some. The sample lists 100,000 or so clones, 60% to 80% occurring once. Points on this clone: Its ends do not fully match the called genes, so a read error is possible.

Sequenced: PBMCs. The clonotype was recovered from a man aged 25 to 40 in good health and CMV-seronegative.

The CDR3 loop reads CASREDSRNQPQHF. The CDR3 coding sequence is TGTGCTAGCAGAGAGGACAGTCGCAATCAGCCCCAGCATTTT. The chain recombines TRBV7-7 with TRBJ1-5; TRBD1 is a possible D gene (6 bases). There are 14 residues in the CDR3. Germline CDR1 is SSHAT and CDR2 is FNYEAQ (reference sequence).